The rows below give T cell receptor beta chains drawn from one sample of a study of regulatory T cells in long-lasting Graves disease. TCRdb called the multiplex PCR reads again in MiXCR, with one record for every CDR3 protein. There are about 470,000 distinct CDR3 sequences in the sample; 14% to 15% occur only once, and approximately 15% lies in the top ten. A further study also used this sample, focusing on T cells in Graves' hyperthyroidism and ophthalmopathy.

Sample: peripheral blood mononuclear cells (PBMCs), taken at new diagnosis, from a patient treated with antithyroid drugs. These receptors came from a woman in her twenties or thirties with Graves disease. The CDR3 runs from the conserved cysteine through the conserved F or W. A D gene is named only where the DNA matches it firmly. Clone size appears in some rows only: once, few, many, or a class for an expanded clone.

DNA: TGTGCCAGCAAGGCAGGGGACAGGGGATACATTCAGTACTTC
CDR3: CASKAGDRGYIQYF
J: TRBJ2-4
D: TRBD1
size: many
V: TRBV28

DNA: TGTGCCAGCAGCCCACGAGGACTAGAGTCGAGGGAGACCCAGTACTTC
CDR3: CASSPRGLESRETQYF
J: TRBJ2-5
D: TRBD2
size: many
V: TRBV5-4

DNA: TGCAGCGTTGAAGAAGCGGGGAGCGCCGGGGAGCTGTTTTTT
CDR3: CSVEEAGSAGELFF
J: TRBJ2-2
D: TRBD2
size: .
V: TRBV29-1

DNA: TGTGCCAGCAGTGATTTAGTAATAGGGCAGACAGATACGCAGTATTTT
CDR3: CASSDLVIGQTDTQYF
J: TRBJ2-3
D: .
size: many
V: TRBV2

DNA: TGCGCCAGCAGCTTGGACCTAGCGGAGGGGTACGAGCAGTACTTC
CDR3: CASSLDLAEGYEQYF
J: TRBJ2-7
D: TRBD2
size: few
V: TRBV5-1

DNA: TGCAGCGTTGACGGAGCCACAGGCACCATCTATGGCTACACCTTC
CDR3: CSVDGATGTIYGYTF
J: TRBJ1-2
D: .
size: many
V: TRBV29-1

DNA: TGCGCCAGCAGCTTGGGGATTACGCGGACAGGAGCCTACGAGCAGTACTTC
CDR3: CASSLGITRTGAYEQYF
J: TRBJ2-7
D: TRBD1
size: many
V: TRBV5-1

DNA: TGTGCCTGGAGTCACAGTGACGAGCAGTACTTC
CDR3: CAWSHSDEQYF
J: TRBJ2-7
D: .
size: .
V: TRBV30

DNA: TGCAGTGCTACCCCGGCTAGCGGGAGGGTGGAAGAGACCCAGTACTTC
CDR3: CSATPASGRVEETQYF
J: TRBJ2-5
D: TRBD2
size: many
V: TRBV20-1

DNA: TGTGCCAGCAGTGAAAATCTGAGGGGTACGCAGTATTTT
CDR3: CASSENLRGTQYF
J: TRBJ2-3
D: .
size: few
V: TRBV6-2/TRBV6-3

DNA: TGTGCCAGCAGTTTGGCCACCAAACCGGGGGGACTAGCGGGAGTTCTGTCCTACAATGAGCAGTTCTTC
CDR3: CASSLATKPGGLAGVLSYNEQFF
J: TRBJ2-1
D: TRBD2
size: many
V: TRBV12-3/TRBV12-4

DNA: TGCAGTGCCACTTCTTTATACGTCGGGGAGACCCAGTACTTC
CDR3: CSATSLYVGETQYF
J: TRBJ2-5
D: .
size: many
V: TRBV20-1

DNA: TGCAGTGCTAGCGCCGGAGACAGCTACTACGAGCAGTACTTC
CDR3: CSASAGDSYYEQYF
J: TRBJ2-7
D: .
size: .
V: TRBV20-1

DNA: TGTGCCAGCAGTTTTACGAAGGGGAGTTGGCAAGAGACCCAGTACTTC
CDR3: CASSFTKGSWQETQYF
J: TRBJ2-5
D: .
size: many
V: TRBV12-3/TRBV12-4

DNA: TGTGCCAGCAGTTACCCGGGACTAGCGGGAGACGTAGATACGCAGTATTTT
CDR3: CASSYPGLAGDVDTQYF
J: TRBJ2-3
D: TRBD2
size: .
V: TRBV6-9

DNA: TGTGCCAGCAGCTTCGTTTCGGGAGAGACCCAGTACTTC
CDR3: CASSFVSGETQYF
J: TRBJ2-5
D: .
size: few
V: TRBV7-3

DNA: TGTGCCAGCAGGACTTCGGATAATTCACCCCTCCACTTT
CDR3: CASRTSDNSPLHF
J: TRBJ1-6
D: .
size: few
V: TRBV27

DNA: TGCAGTGCTACCGGACGGATGAACACTGAAGCTTTCTTT
CDR3: CSATGRMNTEAFF
J: TRBJ1-1
D: .
size: many
V: TRBV20-1

DNA: TGTGCCAGCAGCCTGTCCCCAACTAATGAAAAACTGTTTTTT
CDR3: CASSLSPTNEKLFF
J: TRBJ1-4
D: .
size: many
V: TRBV3-1

DNA: TGCGCCAGCAGCTTGGGACTAGCGGGAGTGCGCACTAGCACAGATACGCAGTATTTT
CDR3: CASSLGLAGVRTSTDTQYF
J: TRBJ2-3
D: TRBD2
size: .
V: TRBV5-1

DNA: TGTGCCAGCAGTGACCCAGTTGGGACTAGCGGCACAGATACGCAGTATTTT
CDR3: CASSDPVGTSGTDTQYF
J: TRBJ2-3
D: TRBD2
size: many
V: TRBV2

DNA: TGTGCCAGCTCACCCCCGAGGACTAGCGGCTACGAGCAGTACTTC
CDR3: CASSPPRTSGYEQYF
J: TRBJ2-7
D: TRBD2
size: many
V: TRBV18

DNA: TGTGCCAGCAGTGTTTCGGGACAGGGGACTGAAGCTTTCTTT
CDR3: CASSVSGQGTEAFF
J: TRBJ1-1
D: TRBD1
size: few
V: TRBV25-1

DNA: TGTGCCAGCAGCCAAGAGGGGAGACAGGGGGCACGGGAGCAGTACTTC
CDR3: CASSQEGRQGAREQYF
J: TRBJ2-7
D: TRBD1
size: .
V: TRBV3-1

DNA: TGTGCCAGCAGCGACCGGGACTATTACAATGAGCAGTTCTTC
CDR3: CASSDRDYYNEQFF
J: TRBJ2-1
D: TRBD2
size: many
V: TRBV14

DNA: TGCAGTGCTGGCCTGGGGCGGACCTACAATGAGCAGTTCTTC
CDR3: CSAGLGRTYNEQFF
J: TRBJ2-1
D: .
size: many
V: TRBV20-1

DNA: TGTGCCAGCAGACGGACCGGCGTCTATGGCTACACCTTC
CDR3: CASRRTGVYGYTF
J: TRBJ1-2
D: .
size: many
V: TRBV28

DNA: TGTGCCAGCAGTTTTTCCCTCGGGACAGGACCCGGGGAGCTGTTTTTT
CDR3: CASSFSLGTGPGELFF
J: TRBJ2-2
D: TRBD1
size: many
V: TRBV28

DNA: TGTGCCTGGAGTTACCCGGGGGTTGATGGCTACACCTTC
CDR3: CAWSYPGVDGYTF
J: TRBJ1-2
D: .
size: few
V: TRBV30

DNA: TGTGCCAGCAGTAAAGGGATGGTCCAAGAGACCCAGTACTTC
CDR3: CASSKGMVQETQYF
J: TRBJ2-5
D: .
size: many
V: TRBV6-2/TRBV6-3

DNA: TGTGCCAGCAGCTTGGGGACTAGCTTAGTACAGGCCCAGTACTTC
CDR3: CASSLGTSLVQAQYF
J: TRBJ2-5
D: TRBD2
size: .
V: TRBV5-4

DNA: TGTGCCAGCAGCGACAGAAGCCTCTCCTACGAGCAGTACTTC
CDR3: CASSDRSLSYEQYF
J: TRBJ2-7
D: .
size: many
V: TRBV13

DNA: TGTGCCAGCAGCCCAAGCCCGTGGACATCTGCTTCACCCCTCCACTTT
CDR3: CASSPSPWTSASPLHF
J: TRBJ1-6
D: .
size: many
V: TRBV11-2

DNA: TGTGCCACCAGCAGAGAAGGGTACTATGGCTACACCTTC
CDR3: CATSREGYYGYTF
J: TRBJ1-2
D: .
size: .
V: TRBV15

DNA: TGCAGTGCTGGACTAGCGGGAGGGACAGATACGCAGTATTTT
CDR3: CSAGLAGGTDTQYF
J: TRBJ2-3
D: TRBD2
size: many
V: TRBV20-1

DNA: TGTGCCAGCAGCCCACGGGACTTCCGCTCTGGGGCCAACGTCCTGACTTTC
CDR3: CASSPRDFRSGANVLTF
J: TRBJ2-6
D: .
size: few
V: TRBV9

DNA: TGTGCCTGGAGTGGGGTCGCAAACACTGAAGCTTTCTTT
CDR3: CAWSGVANTEAFF
J: TRBJ1-1
D: .
size: many
V: TRBV30

DNA: TGTGCCAGCAGCCTACAGGGGGCCGGGTCCACAGATACGCAGTATTTT
CDR3: CASSLQGAGSTDTQYF
J: TRBJ2-3
D: TRBD1
size: many
V: TRBV7-2

DNA: TGCAGTGCGAGACTAGCGGGAGGGCCGGTATACGAGCAGTACTTC
CDR3: CSARLAGGPVYEQYF
J: TRBJ2-7
D: TRBD2
size: many
V: TRBV20-1

DNA: TGTGCCAGCAGTCCTTTCTGGCCGGGACAGACGTCCCAACTAAACACCGGGGAGCTGTTTTTT
CDR3: CASSPFWPGQTSQLNTGELFF
J: TRBJ2-2
D: TRBD1
size: few
V: TRBV27

DNA: TGTGCCAGCAGCTTAAGATCATTGGGACAGGGGGATCCCTCGGGCTACAATGAGCAGTTCTTC
CDR3: CASSLRSLGQGDPSGYNEQFF
J: TRBJ2-1
D: TRBD1
size: many
V: TRBV7-3

DNA: TGTGCCAGCAGCGACTCCCCGCGGGGGGGAAATTCACCCCTCCACTTT
CDR3: CASSDSPRGGNSPLHF
J: TRBJ1-6
D: .
size: few
V: TRBV9

DNA: TGCGCCAGCAGCCCCGCCATAGGGGGCAATGAGCAGTTCTTC
CDR3: CASSPAIGGNEQFF
J: TRBJ2-1
D: .
size: many
V: TRBV5-1

DNA: TGTGCCAGCAGCCCAGGGACAGCTACCCCTCAGAGGGAACTGTTTTTT
CDR3: CASSPGTATPQRELFF
J: TRBJ1-4
D: TRBD1
size: once
V: TRBV11-1

DNA: TGTGCCAGCAGACCCATAGCGGGATACGACAATGAGCAGTTCTTC
CDR3: CASRPIAGYDNEQFF
J: TRBJ2-1
D: TRBD2
size: many
V: TRBV28

DNA: TGTGCCAGCAACCCACGCGAGGGTGAGCAGTTCTTC
CDR3: CASNPREGEQFF
J: TRBJ2-1
D: .
size: many
V: TRBV28

DNA: TGTGCCAGCAGCCCTCCAGTTGGGACAGGGAACCGGTTGGGGGCCGAGCAGTACTTC
CDR3: CASSPPVGTGNRLGAEQYF
J: TRBJ2-7
D: TRBD1
size: .
V: TRBV12-3/TRBV12-4